This T cell receptor beta chain was sequenced in a study of metastatic and nonmetastatic thyroid tumors (dated by TCRdb to the early 2020s). Study-wide context: For patients with malignant and with benign thyroid disease, the researchers compared repertoires between peripheral blood samples and tumor or nodule tissue samples.

Including cysteine and phenylalanine, the CDR3 has 15 amino acids. Here the CDR3 DNA is all that survives: 45 bases in frame from base 1. As encoded in the germline V gene, CDR1 is MDHEN while CDR2 is SYDVKM. V is cut by 4 bases and J by 0 bases, and the space between the germline ends is 12 bases. The library was produced with PCR. TCRdb lists the instrument as Illumina HiSeq 4000. High-throughput sequencing was used to profile the TCR beta-chain CDR3 region of each patient. The source study handled its data this way. The researchers built a classifier to tell apart papillary thyroid cancer patients with distant metastasis, based on CDR3 differences among clinicopathological groups. The Shannon index was used to measure repertoire diversity, and the Morisita-Horn index was used to measure how similar tumor and blood repertoires were. TCRdb trimmed public reads at Q25 via fastp, called clones via MiXCR and kept in-frame beta chains. TCRdb's processing, not the authors', yielded these V and J calls. This sample is represented by some 55,000 clones; almost 30% of them were singletons. The top ten hold 15% to 20% of the sample.

This clone was seen more than once but under ten times. Its binding antigen is unknown. Within one base of it there is no much larger clone, and no base qualities were kept. Results the study describes overall, beyond this receptor: In both blood and tumor samples, malignant tumors were reported to have significantly higher TCR beta diversity than benign nodules.

No treatment had been received by any patient before thyroid surgery. Using T-cell receptor beta sequencing, the researchers looked back retrospectively at clinical samples from patients, gathered between about 2011 and 2019. The sequence was collected from a female donor with papillary thyroid cancer or a benign thyroid nodule (not recorded which). Some clones in this sample may be carry-over from other donors' samples. Material: blood. Recombination joined TRBV28 with TRBJ1-2; the D gene is perhaps TRBD1, from 5 matching bases. The CDR3 reads CASSYGGGPNYGYTF. In nucleotide form, the sequence is TGTGCCAGCAGTTATGGGGGGGGACCTAACTATGGCTACACCTTC.